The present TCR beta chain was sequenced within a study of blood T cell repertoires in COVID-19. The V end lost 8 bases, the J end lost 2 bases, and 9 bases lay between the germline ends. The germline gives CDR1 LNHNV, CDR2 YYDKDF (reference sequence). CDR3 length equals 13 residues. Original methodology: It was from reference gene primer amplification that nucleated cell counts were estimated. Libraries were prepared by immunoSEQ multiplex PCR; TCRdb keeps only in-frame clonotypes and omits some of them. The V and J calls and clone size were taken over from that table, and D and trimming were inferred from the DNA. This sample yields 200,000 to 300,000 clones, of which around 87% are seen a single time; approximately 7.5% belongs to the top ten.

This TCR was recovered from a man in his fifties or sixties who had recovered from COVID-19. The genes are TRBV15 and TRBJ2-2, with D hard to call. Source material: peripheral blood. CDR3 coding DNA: TGTGCCACCTCTCAGATAAACACCGGGGAGCTGTTTTTT. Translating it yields CATSQINTGELFF.